These 13 T cell receptor beta chains came from one sample sequenced in a study of T cells in Graves' hyperthyroidism and ophthalmopathy. RNA transcripts yielded amplified TCR beta CDR3 regions. HTBI primers were used for first-round RT-PCR of the TCR CDR3. Using its own MiXCR run on the multiplex PCR reads, TCRdb lists one record per CDR3 protein. The sample lists approximately 590,000 distinct CDR3 sequences; around 14% were seen once. The sequencing sample was made of blood. The receptor set was obtained from a woman in her thirties with Graves' hyperthyroidism.

This clonotype has only a few counts. This chain links TRBV4-1 with TRBJ1-6, with D possibly TRBD1 on 5 matching bases. CDR3 length equals 14 residues. V was cut by 4 bases and J by 9 bases, with 13 bases left in between. Per the germline V gene, CDR1 is MGHRA and CDR2 is YSYEKL. The CDR3: CASSPGPVGSPLHF. CDR3 DNA sequence: TGCGCCAGCAGCCCGGGGCCTGTGGGTTCACCCCTCCACTTT.

This clonotype was detected many times. The DNA for the CDR3 is TGTGCCAGCAGTAGCGGGGGCGAGCAGTTCTTC. Protein sequence: CASSSGGEQFF. This rearrangement joins TRBV27 to TRBJ2-1; 8 bases match TRBD2. After removal of 5 bases from V and 10 bases from J, the junction contained 1 base not matched to a gene. The CDR3 loop spans 11 amino acids. In germline, CDR1 is MNHEY, CDR2 SMNVEV (reference sequence).

This clonotype was seen at least ten times. The V gene is TRBV7-2, the J gene TRBJ2-7, with D unclear. The V and J ends lost 4 bases and 2 bases respectively, with 15 bases between them. The CDR3 consists of 15 residues. Germline-derived CDR1 and CDR2 are SGHTA and FQGNSA. CDR3 amino acids: CASSSVYGPAYEQYF. In DNA form, the CDR3 reads TGTGCCAGCAGCTCCGTGTATGGGCCCGCCTACGAGCAGTACTTC.

The rearrangement uses TRBV6-2 or TRBV6-3 and TRBJ2-3, with a possible D match to TRBD1 (6 bases). CDR3 length: 16 residues. The germline gives CDR1 MNHEY, CDR2 SVGEGT. V lost 2 bases to trimming and J lost 2 bases, with 14 bases between them. The CDR3 spells CASSYLGQPLTDTQYF. The CDR3 DNA reads TGTGCCAGCAGTTACCTTGGACAGCCGCTCACAGATACGCAGTATTTT.

This clonotype was seen repeatedly, ten times or more. The chain is built from TRBV2 and TRBJ2-3; TRBD1 is a possible D gene (6 bases). The germline V gene encodes CDR1 SNHLY and CDR2 FYNNEI. CDR3 length equals 13 residues. V was trimmed by 8 bases and J by 5 bases, leaving 14 bases between them. CDR3 protein: CASLGGREDTQYF. CDR3 nucleotides: TGTGCCAGCCTAGGGGGACGGGAAGATACGCAGTATTTT. Together with reference TRBV2 and TRBJ2-3, the CDR3 gives the full variable domain: EPEVTQTPSHQVTQMGQEVILRCVPISNHLYFYWYRQILGQKVEFLVSFYNNEISEKSEIFDDQFSVERPDGSNFTLKIRSTKLEDSAMYFCASLGGREDTQYFGPGTRLTVL.

The V call is TRBV4-3, the J call TRBJ2-3, with 9 bases lining up with TRBD1. J gave up 1 base and V 1 base, and 3 bases lay outside the gene matches. CDR3 length: 16 amino acids. CDR1 is LGHNA, CDR2 YSLEER, per germline. This chain's CDR3 is CASSQVWDRGTDTQYF. For the CDR3, the DNA is TGCGCCAGCAGCCAAGTTTGGGACAGGGGCACAGATACGCAGTATTTT.

This clonotype was seen a few times. CDR3 nucleotides: TGTGCCAGCAGCTTAATCGGGTCGAACACCATATATTTT. Translation: CASSLIGSNTIYF. The chain carries TRBV7-9 and TRBJ1-3; no reliable D call. The V end lost 2 bases, the J end lost 7 bases, and 9 bases lay between the germline ends. CDR3 length: 13 amino acids. Per the germline V gene, CDR1 is SEHNR and CDR2 is FQNEAQ (reference sequence).

The chain links TRBV20-1 to TRBJ2-1, with D uncertain. The V end lost 5 bases, the J end lost 7 bases, and 6 bases lay between the germline ends. The CDR3 consists of 10 residues. Germline V gives CDR1 DFQATT, CDR2 SNEGSKA (reference sequence). The CDR3 reads CSALENEQFF. CDR3 bases: TGCAGTGCTCTCGAGAATGAGCAGTTCTTC.

V is TRBV30 and J is TRBJ1-5; 11 positions agree with TRBD1. This CDR3 has 14 residues. From germline, CDR1 is GTSNPN and CDR2 SVGIG (reference sequence). After removal of 2 bases from V and 7 bases from J, the junction contained 4 bases not matched to a gene. This CDR3 is CAWSKGQGAQPQHF. The CDR3 coding sequence is TGTGCCTGGAGTAAAGGACAGGGGGCCCAGCCCCAGCATTTT.

A note on this clonotype: At one boundary the junction diverges from the germline segment, which might be a read error. The chain couples TRBV12-3 or TRBV12-4 to TRBJ2-7; D is perhaps TRBD1 or TRBD2 (6 bases each). There are 13 residues in the CDR3. As DNA, the CDR3 is TGTGCCAGCAGTTTGGGGGGCCACTACGAGCGGTACTTC. It specifies CASSLGGHYERYF.

This clonotype was seen ten or more times. CDR3 sequence: CASSMDNQETQYF. CDR3 bases: TGTGCCAGCAGCATGGACAACCAAGAGACCCAGTACTTC. The V and J genes are TRBV11-1 and TRBJ2-5, with D possibly being TRBD1 (5 bases). The CDR3 is 13 residues long. V was trimmed by 5 bases and J by 0 bases, leaving 7 bases between them. The V gene's germline CDR1 is SGHAT and CDR2 FQDESV (reference sequence).

The J gene is TRBJ1-3, the V gene TRBV6-1; D is uncertain. V was clipped by 5 bases and J by 0 bases, with 14 bases between them. Germline CDR1 and CDR2: MNHNS and SASEGT. The CDR3 length is 16 residues. The CDR3 DNA sequence: TGTGCCAGCAGTTCGGGTTGGTCAGACTCTGGAAACACCATATATTTT. Translated, it gives CASSSGWSDSGNTIYF.

This clonotype came up a few times. This chain links TRBV9 with TRBJ2-4; D is ambiguous. Trimming stripped 3 bases from V and 0 bases from J, with 7 bases between. This CDR3 has 14 residues. CDR1 and CDR2 (germline): SGDLS, YYNGEE. The CDR3 region is CASSEGIAKNIQYF. CDR3 bases: TGTGCCAGCAGCGAGGGAATAGCCAAAAACATTCAGTACTTC.